This T cell receptor beta chain appears in the sequencing data of a study of cytomegalovirus exposure and HLA in healthy donors (TCRdb year 2017). A note on the overall study: In an earlier analysis of approximately 500 of the donors, 276 Gb of sequence data and 117 million unique TCR beta sequences from roughly 200 million T cells were reported. An early release that covered around 590 HLA-typed donors contained about 300 gigabases of sequencing data and 70 million to 100 million unique TCR sequences. Of the 350 to 400 genotyped donors, approximately 83% fell in the genetic ancestry cluster associated with self-reported Caucasian donors. The aim of the study was to test whether cataloging public T cell receptors could identify signatures of past pathogen exposure. The T cell repertoires of under 750 subjects were profiled by immunosequencing and related to cytomegalovirus serostatus. A separate validation cohort of over 95 different subjects was used in addition to the 666-subject first cohort. To predict cytomegalovirus infection status, the study brought together high-throughput TCR immunosequencing, statistical association of individual TCRs with disease status, and machine learning. In a later analysis, previously published TCR beta repertoires from some 640 donors were re-analyzed and high-resolution HLA genotyping was added so that TCR occurrence patterns could be studied. Rather than drawing on any new phenotypic data, the later analysis identified candidate immune exposures from TCR beta sequences and the way those sequences occurred across donors. An earlier analysis of 587 of the donors used high-throughput TCR beta sequencing to judge whether each TCR beta V gene segment behaved as functional or pseudogenic. Donor age, sex, ethnicity and CMV serostatus were compiled together with the repertoire data. Genome-wide SNP genotypes for about three fifths of the roughly 670 donors were used in a later genetic analysis, which treated that subset as a discovery cohort. Every discovery cohort repertoire had been produced on one sequencing platform. HLA typing included class I and class II loci at four-digit resolution. Typing coverage differed by locus: A, B, C, DRB1 and DQB1 were typed in roughly 620-630 donors, DQA1 in approximately 520, DPA1 in around 600, and DPB1 in just under 490. Roughly 5 DR-DQ haplotypes were handled as single units for association and clustering, since linkage in the cohort was strong. On average, roughly 250,000 unique TCR beta nucleotide sequences were sequenced per donor among several hundred genotyped donors of the cohort, with 15% to 20% of those sequences being non-productive. The paper's findings and limits, for the study overall: In a later genetic analysis, fewer N-insertions in productive TCRs were reported among donors in an Asian-associated ancestry cluster than the roughly 700-donor mean. Some IMGT-functional V segments, including TRBV6-2 and TRBV6-3, could not be told apart with the 87-base-pair reads, so those segments were excluded. Because HLA typing was missing for some donors at each locus, association tests included only the typed subset. A further reported finding was that TCR beta sequences accurately predicted the HLA-A and HLA-B alleles for most subjects in the first cohort. A later analysis found that most CMV-associated TCR beta chains appeared HLA-restricted, with HLA associations seemingly driven largely by CMV exposure. Presence/absence analyses assumed roughly uniform sequencing depth across donors, an assumption that may not hold. Specific HLA alleles were associated with about 17,000 TCR beta sequences at a false discovery rate of 0.05 in a later analysis. Because counts were too low, 15 or so rarely observed V segments, including chromosome 9 orphons, were excluded from the earlier analysis of fewer than 650 of the donors. Linkage disequilibrium might explain the correlated functional status among segregating V segments, but an unknown experimental factor could not be ruled out. The classifier was reported to diagnose cytomegalovirus status with high specificity and sensitivity in both the original cohort and the validation cohort. According to a later analysis, TCR association rates differed among HLA loci, with DRB1 alleles showing the most associated TCRs and HLA-C alleles showing the fewest. Compared with equally common non-associated chains, HLA-associated TCR beta chains in a later analysis were more clonally expanded and had lower generation probabilities. A later analysis reported that several top co-occurrence clusters appeared linked to parvovirus B19, influenza, CMV and Epstein-Barr virus. Only TCR beta chains were sequenced in this cohort, and the absence of alpha or paired-chain data limited detectable features. A later genetic analysis associated a missense DCLRE1C variant with V-gene and J-gene trimming of TCR beta chains, and an independent cohort replicated the association. In the study, approximately 150 TCR beta chains were listed as associated with cytomegalovirus. It was suggested by the authors that the approach could potentially be generalized to other disease states and immunological phenotypes. Three of the identified cytomegalovirus-associated TCR beta chains were confirmed in vitro to be specific for cytomegalovirus antigens. The sequencing pipeline was judged likely to have produced a cluster of highly shared sequence variants as a technical artifact. Across donors, most TCR sequences were observed very rarely, whereas some public TCRs were present in many individuals. Broadly in line with IMGT annotations, most TCR beta V segments showed up in productive rearrangements about 90% or about 30% of the time in an earlier analysis of 450 to 750 of the donors. Immune exposure information for the cohort was limited to CMV serostatus. Strong co-occurrence of HLA alleles, especially DR and DQ, made assigning TCR associations to individual alleles difficult.

Library preparation was by the immunoSEQ multiplex PCR assay. For the multiplex PCR, a mixture combining 60 forward primers for TCR Vbeta segments and 13 reverse primers for TCR Jbeta segments was used. The CDR3 region of rearranged TCR beta genes was amplified from genomic DNA with a multiplex PCR assay. The Illumina HiSeq System was used to sequence the amplified TCR beta libraries as 87-base-pair reads. As for the authors' bioinformatics: In a later analysis, roughly 80 million unique TCR beta chains were counted across the roughly 700 repertoires, and around 10 million of these chains were shared by at least two donors. Raw reads were error-corrected and collapsed into unique sequences by a nearest-neighbor algorithm in which closely related sequences were merged to remove PCR and sequencing errors. V, D and J gene segments were assigned by aligning CDR3 sequences to IMGT reference sequences. For a sequence to be retained, at least a six-nucleotide match to both a V gene segment and a J gene segment was required. A rearrangement was called productive if the CDR3 had no stop codons and remained in frame with V and J, and every other rearrangement was called non-productive. CDR3 was defined by IMGT convention, running from the second conserved V-encoded cysteine to the conserved J-encoded phenylalanine. Sequences without an unambiguous match to a single V gene segment were excluded from the earlier analysis of 450 to 650 of the donors. In an earlier analysis of several hundred of the donors, a V segment was called functional when productive rearrangements were above 56.7%, and segregating when the standard deviation between donors exceeded 5%. A statistical classification framework was built for diagnosing cytomegalovirus status from the catalog of TCR beta chain sequences. In a later analysis, TCR nucleotide sequences were compared against IMGT/GENE-DB human TR gene sequences so that V and J genes could be assigned. Using the TCRdist pipeline, a later analysis assigned CDR3 sequences along with most-parsimonious VDJ recombination scenarios. A later analysis defined each TCR beta chain by its CDR3 amino acid sequence plus V-gene family, and excluded reads lacking a unique V-gene family. To address suspected cross-contamination and a sequencing artifact, a later analysis removed over 500 highly shared, low-generation-probability nucleotide sequences. A later analysis calculated a clonal expansion index for each public chain from normalized within-repertoire ranks of inferred template counts. Generation probabilities in a later analysis came from a VDJ recombination model fitted to out-of-frame rearrangements, and those results were checked against IGoR. In a later analysis, hypergeometric tests were used to score TCR-TCR, TCR-HLA and TCR-CMV co-occurrence, with a repertoire-size bias correction applied to TCR pairs. False discovery rates were estimated in a later analysis by permuting HLA or CMV assignments 20 times. In a later analysis, co-occurring TCRs were grouped using DBSCAN, and TCRdist sequence similarity was added for clustering within HLA-allele-positive subsets. Repertoires with fewer than 30,000 or more than 120,000 public chains, plus five repertoires with anomalous nucleotide sharing, were excluded from co-occurrence clustering. TCRdb stores this immuneACCESS table with in-frame sequences only. Part of the clones is absent; in the studies checked, under half of the shortfall reflects unresolved V genes, and no reason is known for the rest. The V and J calls and clone size are taken from that table; D and trimming were inferred from the DNA. For this sample the table gives around 180,000 clones, of which 70% to 85% were detected only once. The ten largest clones capture more than 0.95% of the sample.

As encoded in the germline V gene, CDR1 is MGHRA while CDR2 is YSYEKL. The V end loses 0 bases and the J end loses 0 bases, and a stretch of 12 bases separates them. From the cysteine through the phenylalanine, the CDR3 covers 16 amino acids. The CDR3 DNA has 48 bases and is translated from base 1. As concerns this clone: The antigen it recognizes is unknown. No much larger clonotype is one base removed from it; base qualities were not supplied.

In total, roughly 670 healthy bone marrow donors made up the cohort. At the time of sampling, every cohort member was nominally healthy, though immune exposures that went unrecorded were likely present. The donor was CMV seropositive and was included in the group of 300 or so seropositive cohort members. Every donor gave a peripheral blood sample, and the peripheral blood mononuclear cells from that sample were used for TCR beta sequencing. Genomic DNA extraction from the blood cell samples was performed with the Qiagen DNeasy Blood Extraction Kit. The sequence derives from a girl aged 2-10 years in good health and CMV-seropositive. This receptor chain uses TRBV4-1 and TRBJ2-7; the D segment could be TRBD1, given 6 matching bases. The source material was PBMCs. Here the CDR3 is given as CASSQDRTVSSYEQYF. The nucleotide sequence reads TGCGCCAGCAGCCAAGACCGGACAGTCTCCTCCTACGAGCAGTACTTC.